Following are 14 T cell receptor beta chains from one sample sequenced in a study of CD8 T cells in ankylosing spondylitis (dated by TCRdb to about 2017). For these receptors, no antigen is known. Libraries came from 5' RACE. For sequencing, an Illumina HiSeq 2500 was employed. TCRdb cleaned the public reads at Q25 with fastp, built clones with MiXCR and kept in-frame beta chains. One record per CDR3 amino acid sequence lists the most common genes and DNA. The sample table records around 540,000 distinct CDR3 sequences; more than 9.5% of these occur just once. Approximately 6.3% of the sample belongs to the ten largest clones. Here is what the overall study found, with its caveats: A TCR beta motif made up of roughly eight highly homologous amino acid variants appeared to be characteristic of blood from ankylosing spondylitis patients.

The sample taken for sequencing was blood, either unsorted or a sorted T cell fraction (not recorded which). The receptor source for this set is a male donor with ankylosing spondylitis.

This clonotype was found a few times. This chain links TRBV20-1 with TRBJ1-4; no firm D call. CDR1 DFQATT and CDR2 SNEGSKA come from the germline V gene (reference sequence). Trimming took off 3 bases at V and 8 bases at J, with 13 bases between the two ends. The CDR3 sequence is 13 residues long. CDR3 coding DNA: TGCAGTGCTAGTCTTAGTGCCGTGGAAAAACTGTTTTTT. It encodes CSASLSAVEKLFF.

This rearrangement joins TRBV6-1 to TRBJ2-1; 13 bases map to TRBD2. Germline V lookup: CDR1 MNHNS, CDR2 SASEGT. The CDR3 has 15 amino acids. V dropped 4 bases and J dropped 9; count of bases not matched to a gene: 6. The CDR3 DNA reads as TGTGCCAGCAGTGGGACTAGCGGGAGTATTGGTGAGCAGTTCTTC. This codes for CASSGTSGSIGEQFF.

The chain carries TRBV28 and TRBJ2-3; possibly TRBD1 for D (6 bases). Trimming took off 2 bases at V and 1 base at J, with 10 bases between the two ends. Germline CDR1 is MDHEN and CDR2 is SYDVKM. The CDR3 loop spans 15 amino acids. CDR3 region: CASSLRRQGTDTQYF. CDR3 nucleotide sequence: TGTGCCAGCAGTTTACGCCGACAGGGCACAGATACGCAGTATTTT. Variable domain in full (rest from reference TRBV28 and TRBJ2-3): DVKVTQSSRYLVKRTGEKVFLECVQDMDHENMFWYRQDPGLGLRLIYFSYDVKMKEKGDIPEGYSVSREKKERFSLILESASTNQTSMYLCASSLRRQGTDTQYFGPGTRLTVL.

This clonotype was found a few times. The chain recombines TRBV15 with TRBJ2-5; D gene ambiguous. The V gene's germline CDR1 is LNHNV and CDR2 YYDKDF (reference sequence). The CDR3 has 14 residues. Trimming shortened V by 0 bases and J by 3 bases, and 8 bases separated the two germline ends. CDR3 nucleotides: TGTGCCACCAGCAGAGATAACGGAGAAGAGACCCAGTACTTC. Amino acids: CATSRDNGEETQYF.

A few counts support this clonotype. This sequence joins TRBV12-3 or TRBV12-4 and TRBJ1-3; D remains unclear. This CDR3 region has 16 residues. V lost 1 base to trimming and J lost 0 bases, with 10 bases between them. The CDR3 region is CASSLGRAGSGNTIYF. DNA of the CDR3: TGTGCCAGCAGTTTAGGTCGGGCCGGCTCTGGAAACACCATATATTTT.

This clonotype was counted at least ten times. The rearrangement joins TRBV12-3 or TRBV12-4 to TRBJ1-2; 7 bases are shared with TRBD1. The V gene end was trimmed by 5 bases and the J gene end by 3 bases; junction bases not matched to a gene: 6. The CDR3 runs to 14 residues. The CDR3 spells CASSRGTADYGYTF. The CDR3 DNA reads TGTGCCAGCAGTCGAGGGACAGCAGACTATGGCTACACCTTC.

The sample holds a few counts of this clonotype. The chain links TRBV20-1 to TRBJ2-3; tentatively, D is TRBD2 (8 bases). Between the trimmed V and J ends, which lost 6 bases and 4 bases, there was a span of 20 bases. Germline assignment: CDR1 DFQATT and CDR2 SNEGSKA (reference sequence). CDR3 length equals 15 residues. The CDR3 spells CSAQGGAGVSDTQYF. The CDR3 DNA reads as TGCAGTGCCCAGGGGGGAGCGGGAGTCTCAGATACGCAGTATTTT.

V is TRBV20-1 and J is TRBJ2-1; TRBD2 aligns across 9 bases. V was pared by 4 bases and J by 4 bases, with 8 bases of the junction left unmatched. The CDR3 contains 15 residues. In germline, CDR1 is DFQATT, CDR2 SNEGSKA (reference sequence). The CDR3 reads CSATGVAGVYNEQFF. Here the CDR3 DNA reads TGCAGTGCTACCGGGGTAGCGGGAGTGTACAATGAGCAGTTCTTC.

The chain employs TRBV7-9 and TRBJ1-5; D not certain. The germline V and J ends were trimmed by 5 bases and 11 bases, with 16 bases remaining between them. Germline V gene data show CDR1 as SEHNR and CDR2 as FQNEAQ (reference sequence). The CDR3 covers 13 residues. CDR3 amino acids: CASSPSGSNAQHF. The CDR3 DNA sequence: TGTGCCAGCAGCCCCTCCGGGAGCAATGCCCAGCATTTT.

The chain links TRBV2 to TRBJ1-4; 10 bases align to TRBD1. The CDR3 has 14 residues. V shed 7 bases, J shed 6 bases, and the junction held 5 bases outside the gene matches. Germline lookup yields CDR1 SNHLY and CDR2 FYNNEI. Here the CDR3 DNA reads TGTGCCAGCAAAACCGGGACAGGGGATGAAAAACTGTTTTTT. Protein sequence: CASKTGTGDEKLFF. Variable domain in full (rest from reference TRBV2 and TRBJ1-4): EPEVTQTPSHQVTQMGQEVILRCVPISNHLYFYWYRQILGQKVEFLVSFYNNEISEKSEIFDDQFSVERPDGSNFTLKIRSTKLEDSAMYFCASKTGTGDEKLFFGSGTQLSVL.

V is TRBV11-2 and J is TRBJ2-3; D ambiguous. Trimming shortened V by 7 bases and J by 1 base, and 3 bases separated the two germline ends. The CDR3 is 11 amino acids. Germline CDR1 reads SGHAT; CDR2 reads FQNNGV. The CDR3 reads CASKGTDTQYF. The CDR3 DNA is TGTGCCAGCAAGGGCACAGATACGCAGTATTTT. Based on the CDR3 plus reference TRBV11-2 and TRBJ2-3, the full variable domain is EAGVAQSPRYKIIEKRQSVAFWCNPISGHATLYWYQQILGQGPKLLIQFQNNGVVDDSQLPKDRFSAERLKGVDSTLKIQPAKLEDSAVYLCASKGTDTQYFGPGTRLTVL.

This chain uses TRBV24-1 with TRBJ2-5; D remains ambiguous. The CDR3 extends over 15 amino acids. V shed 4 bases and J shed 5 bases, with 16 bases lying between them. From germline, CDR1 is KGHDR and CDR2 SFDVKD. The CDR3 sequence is CATSDPDGPRETQYF. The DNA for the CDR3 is TGTGCCACCAGTGACCCTGACGGGCCTCGGGAGACCCAGTACTTC.

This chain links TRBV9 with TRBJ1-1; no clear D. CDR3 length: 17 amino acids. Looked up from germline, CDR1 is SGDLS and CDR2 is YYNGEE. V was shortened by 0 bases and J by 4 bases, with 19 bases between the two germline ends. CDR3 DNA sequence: TGTGCCAGCAGCGTAGGCCTAAAGTTGCTGGTTGGCACTGAAGCTTTCTTT. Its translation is CASSVGLKLLVGTEAFF.

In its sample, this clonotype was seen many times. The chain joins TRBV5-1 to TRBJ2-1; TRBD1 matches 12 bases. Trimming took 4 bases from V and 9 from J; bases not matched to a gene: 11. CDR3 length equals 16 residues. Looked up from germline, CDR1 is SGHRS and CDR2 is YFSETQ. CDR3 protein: CASSLRGDRGLGEQFF. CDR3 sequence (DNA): TGCGCCAGCAGCCTCCGGGGGGACAGGGGGCTTGGTGAGCAGTTCTTC.